Reported below is one T cell receptor beta chain. The antigen it binds to is not known. There are no base qualities to consult, and no much larger clone falls within one base. The data were obtained in a study of control samples from healthy donors and cancer patients (TCRdb year 2020). The library was made by the immunoSEQ multiplex PCR assay. Imported from immuneACCESS, the table was reduced by TCRdb to in-frame sequences with V and J called. These copies leave out some clones; in studies compared against another copy, an unresolved V gene accounts for under half, and the cause of the remainder is not known. The sample data list around 250,000 clones, and more than 65% of these were observed just once. The top ten constitute 13% of the sample. The CDR3, cysteine through phenylalanine, is 14 amino acids long. CDR3 DNA only is kept here, 42 bases in frame from base 1. Between the V and J ends, shortened by 0 bases and 4 bases respectively, the junction contains 8 bases. Via the germline V gene (reference sequence), CDR1 is SEHNR and CDR2 FQNEAQ.

The sequence links TRBV7-9 to TRBJ2-3, with no reliable assignment of the D segment. The sample comprised PBMCs. This receptor was taken from a woman aged 60-75 years with lung cancer. The sequenced DNA is TGTGCCAGCAGCTTAGCAGCAGATTCAGATACGCAGTATTTT. This codes for CASSLAADSDTQYF. The full variable domain, completed from the reference TRBV7-9 and TRBJ2-3 proteins outside the CDR3, reads DTGVSQNPRHKITKRGQNVTFRCDPISEHNRLYWYRQTLGQGPEFLTYFQNEAQLEKSRLLSDRFSAERPKGSFSTLEIQRTEQGDSAMYLCASSLAADSDTQYFGPGTRLTVL.